The 16 T cell receptor beta chains reported below all come from one sample, sequenced in a study of blood T cell repertoires in COVID-19. Sequenced by immunoSEQ multiplex PCR; TCRdb stores in-frame clones only, minus some. This repertoire shows under 300,000 clones, around 87% found once; its top ten account for approximately 2.1%. Sequenced material: peripheral blood. The source of these receptors is a woman aged 60-70 years with COVID-19, enrolled during active disease.

The V call is TRBV6-2 or TRBV6-3, the J call TRBJ1-6, with TRBD1 identical over 8 bases. Germline values: CDR1 MNHEY, CDR2 SVGEGT. V shed 4 bases, J shed 5 bases, and the junction held 7 bases outside the gene matches. The CDR3 sequence is 16 residues long. The CDR3 DNA reads TGTGCCAGCAGTTCTGGACAGGGCGTCAATAATTCACCCCTCCACTTT. Translating gives CASSSGQGVNNSPLHF.

This clone was found a few times. V usage is TRBV15 and J usage is TRBJ2-7, with D possibly TRBD1 on 7 matching bases. V gave up 2 bases and J gave up 1 base, with 18 bases separating them. The CDR3 is 17 residues long. The germline V gene has CDR1 LNHNV and CDR2 YYDKDF (reference sequence). The CDR3 nucleotides read TGTGCCACCAGCAGAATTCCTCGACAGGGAGGTTCCTACGAGCAGTACTTC. Translating gives CATSRIPRQGGSYEQYF.

This chain connects TRBV2 to TRBJ1-1; tentatively, D is TRBD1 (5 bases). From germline, CDR1 is SNHLY and CDR2 FYNNEI. Deletions cut 5 bases from V and 1 base from J, with 11 bases between. This CDR3 spans 14 amino acids. This CDR3 is CASSPSGQNTEAFF. The CDR3 coding sequence is TGTGCCAGCAGTCCATCCGGACAGAACACTGAAGCTTTCTTT.

The chain couples TRBV6-4 to TRBJ1-6; 9 bases align to TRBD1. Germline V CDR1 and CDR2: MRHNA, SNTAGT. Unmatched junction bases numbered 5, after V lost 8 bases and J lost 9 bases. This CDR3 has 13 residues. The CDR3 loop reads CASGEDRGSPLHF. CDR3 DNA sequence: TGTGCCAGCGGGGAGGACAGGGGTTCACCCCTCCACTTT.

The chain couples TRBV25-1 to TRBJ1-1; perhaps TRBD1 as D (5 bases). In germline, CDR1 is MGHDK, CDR2 SYGVNS. V lost 6 bases and J 12 bases, leaving 14 bases between the germline ends. This CDR3 has 11 residues. CDR3 nucleotides: TGTGCCAGCAGAACGGCAGGGCAGCCTTTCTTT. Encoded protein: CASRTAGQPFF.

The chain combines TRBV6-2 or TRBV6-3 with TRBJ1-2, with D unresolved. The CDR3 length is 14 residues. Trimming left V 4 bases short and J 2 bases short, with 11 bases between. Germline CDR1 and CDR2: MNHEY and SVGEGT. CDR3 amino acids: CASSLGGDNYGYTF. The DNA of the CDR3 is TGTGCCAGCAGTTTGGGAGGCGACAACTATGGCTACACCTTC.

This chain links TRBV4-2 with TRBJ2-1; 8 bases match TRBD1. Unmatched junction bases numbered 8, after V lost 0 bases and J lost 4 bases. This CDR3 has 17 amino acids. CDR1 and CDR2 from the germline V gene are LGHNA and YNFKEQ. The CDR3 is CASSQDLAQGAYNEQFF. The CDR3 DNA reads TGTGCCAGCAGCCAAGATTTGGCTCAGGGGGCTTACAATGAGCAGTTCTTC.

The genes are TRBV6-2 or TRBV6-3 and TRBJ2-5; D not certain. V dropped 4 bases and J dropped 9 bases, with 6 bases sitting between them. Germline V gene lookup returns CDR1 MNHEY and CDR2 SVGEGT. The CDR3 has 10 amino acids. The CDR3 sequence is CASSSQAQYF. The CDR3 DNA follows: TGTGCCAGCAGTTCCCAGGCCCAGTACTTC.

The genes are TRBV10-3 and TRBJ1-1; the match to TRBD1 covers 7 bases. Looked up from germline, CDR1 is ENHRY and CDR2 is SYGVKD. The CDR3 runs to 14 residues. V trimming: 10 bases; J trimming: 9 bases; junction bases outside the gene matches: 17. CDR3 nucleotide sequence: TGTGCCACCCTACCGGACAGGAGACCTACTAAAGCTTTCTTT. The encoded protein is CATLPDRRPTKAFF.

The chain employs TRBV10-3 and TRBJ2-1, with 9 positions matching TRBD2. The CDR3 is 14 amino acids. The J segment lost 11 bases and the V segment lost 0 bases, leaving 5 bases of the junction unmatched. Per the germline V gene, CDR1 is ENHRY and CDR2 is SYGVKD. CDR3 bases: TGTGCCATCAGTGAGTCGACTAGCGGCCATCAGCAGTTCTTC. This translates into CAISESTSGHQQFF.

V gene TRBV7-3 combines with J gene TRBJ1-1, with a weak D call TRBD1 (6 bases). Per the germline V gene, CDR1 is SGHTA and CDR2 is FQGTGA. The CDR3 runs to 14 residues. Deletions cut 8 bases from V and 3 bases from J, with 16 bases between. The CDR3 nucleotides read TGTGCCAGCCGGGGGGGCAATCGGGACACTGAAGCTTTCTTT. This codes for CASRGGNRDTEAFF.

This chain joins TRBV11-2 and TRBJ2-1, with D possibly being TRBD1 (6 bases). Per germline, CDR1 SGHAT and CDR2 FQNNGV. Trimming removed 8 bases from V and 0 bases from J, with 14 bases in between. This CDR3 is built from 15 residues. Written as DNA, the CDR3 is TGTGCCAGCGCTGAGCGAGGGGGCTCCTACAATGAGCAGTTCTTC. Translated: CASAERGGSYNEQFF.

The V gene is TRBV7-2, the J gene TRBJ2-5, with D perhaps matching TRBD2 (5 bases). V lost 1 base, J lost 5 bases, and 11 bases lay in between. The germline CDR1 and CDR2 sequences are SGHTA and FQGNSA. The CDR3 loop spans 14 amino acids. CDR3 protein: CASSLGGPVETQYF. The CDR3, as DNA: TGTGCCAGCAGCTTAGGAGGGCCGGTTGAGACCCAGTACTTC.

This clone was seen just once. The chain is built from TRBV7-9 and TRBJ2-7; tentatively, D is TRBD2 (5 bases). Between the trimmed V and J ends, which lost 5 bases and 3 bases, there was a span of 11 bases. This CDR3 spans 13 amino acids. CDR1 and CDR2 (germline): SEHNR, FQNEAQ (reference sequence). CDR3 in amino acids: CASSPLLGYEQYF. CDR3 nucleotide sequence: TGTGCCAGCAGCCCTTTACTAGGCTACGAGCAGTACTTC.

The chain joins TRBV6-5 to TRBJ1-1; D unclear. V lost 0 bases, J lost 0 bases, and 11 bases lay in between. CDR1 and CDR2 from the germline V gene are MNHEY and SVGAGI. CDR3 length equals 16 residues. CDR3 sequence (DNA): TGTGCCAGCAGTTACTCGATCCGGGAGGTGAACACTGAAGCTTTCTTT. This sequence encodes CASSYSIREVNTEAFF.

The rearrangement links TRBV21-1 to TRBJ1-2; the table calls TRBD1, which could not be checked here. TRBV21-1 is a listed pseudogene. The CDR3 sequence is 15 residues long. The CDR3 reads CASSKGATGGYGYTF. In DNA form, the CDR3 reads TGTGCCAGCAGCAAAGGGGCGACAGGGGGATATGGCTACACCTTC.